This entry lists 11 T cell receptor beta chains sequenced from one sample in a study of shared clonotypes between healthy human individuals. TCRdb's table, derived via immunoSEQ multiplex PCR, lists solely in-frame clones and lacks some. The table includes 450,000 to 650,000 clones, around 76% detected once. The sequenced material came from PBMCs. These receptors originate from a woman aged 40 to 49 in good health. Some clones in this sample may be carry-over from other donors' samples.

The chain recombines TRBV28 with TRBJ2-4; 8 bases are shared with TRBD2. The trim removed 3 bases at V and 8 bases at J, leaving 12 bases unmatched. Germline assignment: CDR1 MDHEN and CDR2 SYDVKM. This CDR3 contains 16 residues. DNA of the CDR3: TGTGCCAGCAGTTTCCCCCGCCGGGAGGGCCTGGACATTCAGTACTTC. It specifies CASSFPRREGLDIQYF.

In regard to this clone: A read error may produce the germline difference seen at one junction end. V gene TRBV30 combines with J gene TRBJ1-4; D is unclear. The CDR3 consists of 13 residues. CDR1 GTSNPN and CDR2 SVGIG come from the germline V gene (reference sequence). The CDR3 DNA reads TGTGCCTGGAGTCCCGGGGTTAATGAAAAGCTGTTTTTT. Protein: CAWSPGVNEKLFF.

The chain uses TRBV27 and TRBJ2-7; D is perhaps TRBD1 (8 bases). The V end lost 10 bases, the J end lost 10 bases, and 23 bases lay between the germline ends. CDR1 is MNHEY, CDR2 SMNVEV, per germline (reference sequence). The CDR3 runs 13 residues. Here the CDR3 reads CATSNRGGPSQYF. The CDR3 nucleotides read TGTGCCACCTCAAACAGGGGGGGGCCTTCCCAGTACTTC.

The genes are TRBV18 and TRBJ2-1; 14 bases are shared with TRBD2. The CDR3 length is 17 residues. The germline gives CDR1 KGHSH, CDR2 LQKENI. Unmatched junction bases numbered 3, after V lost 0 bases and J lost 5 bases. The CDR3 spells CASSPPTSGRGHNEQFF. CDR3 nucleotides: TGTGCCAGCTCACCACCGACTAGCGGGAGGGGCCACAATGAGCAGTTCTTC.

The chain is built from TRBV6-6 and TRBJ2-6; D ambiguous. The CDR3 covers 13 residues. V was clipped by 2 bases and J by 2 bases, with 1 base between them. From germline, CDR1 is MNHNY and CDR2 SVGAGI (reference sequence). In DNA, the CDR3 is TGTGCCAGCAGTTACACTGGGGCCAACGTCCTGACTTTC. The encoded protein is CASSYTGANVLTF.

The chain has TRBV5-1 and TRBJ2-6; D unresolved. Trimming removed 1 base from V and 2 bases from J, with 4 bases in between. Germline CDR1 SGHRS, CDR2 YFSETQ. The CDR3 consists of 14 residues. CDR3 bases: TGCGCCAGCAGCTTGTCTGCTGGGGCCAACGTCCTGACTTTC. This gives the protein CASSLSAGANVLTF.

The chain employs TRBV5-4 and TRBJ1-2, with 7 positions matching TRBD1. Germline lookup yields CDR1 SGHNT and CDR2 YYREEE (reference sequence). Trimming at V came to 4 bases and at J to 4 bases, leaving 10 bases not matched to a gene. This CDR3 has 15 residues. CDR3 sequence reads: CASSANRGASYGYTF. The CDR3 coding sequence is TGTGCCAGCAGCGCAAACAGGGGAGCGAGCTATGGCTACACCTTC. Full variable domain (outside the CDR3, taken from reference TRBV5-4 and TRBJ1-2): ETGVTQSPTHLIKTRGQQVTLRCSSQSGHNTVSWYQQALGQGPQFIFQYYREEENGRGNFPPRFSGLQFPNYSSELNVNALELDDSALYLCASSANRGASYGYTFGSGTRLTVV.

This clone was seen just once. The genes are TRBV11-2 and TRBJ2-7; tentative D call: TRBD1 (5 bases). CDR3 length: 16 residues. CDR1 is SGHAT and CDR2 is FQNNGV in the germline V gene. The V end lost 6 bases, the J end lost 3 bases, and 21 bases lay between the germline ends. The CDR3 DNA reads as TGTGCCAGCAGTTGGGCAGGGTCTCTCCGCGACTACGAGCAGTACTTC. It encodes CASSWAGSLRDYEQYF.

The count of this clone is one. The chain combines TRBV7-9 with TRBJ2-3; perhaps D is TRBD1 or TRBD2 (5 bases each). V lost 6 bases and J lost 9, with 10 bases in between. CDR3 size: 11 residues. CDR1 is SEHNR, CDR2 FQNEAQ, per germline (reference sequence). The CDR3 sequence is CASRGRNTQYF. DNA of the CDR3: TGTGCCAGCAGGGGACGAAACACGCAGTATTTT. Complete variable domain (other parts from reference TRBV7-9 and TRBJ2-3): DTGVSQNPRHKITKRGQNVTFRCDPISEHNRLYWYRQTLGQGPEFLTYFQNEAQLEKSRLLSDRFSAERPKGSFSTLEIQRTEQGDSAMYLCASRGRNTQYFGPGTRLTVL.

This chain connects TRBV18 to TRBJ2-5; 14 bases agree with TRBD2. This CDR3 is built from 16 residues. V shed 3 bases, J shed 5 bases, and the junction held 5 bases outside the gene matches. Germline V CDR1 and CDR2: KGHSH, LQKENI. CDR3 bases: TGTGCCAGCTCACCGGGACTAGCGGGAGTCGGGGAGACCCAGTACTTC. Protein sequence: CASSPGLAGVGETQYF.

The chain is built from TRBV30 and TRBJ1-5; D not resolved. The CDR3 consists of 13 residues. With 5 bases removed from V and 0 bases from J, the gap between germline ends came to 8 bases. Per the germline V gene, CDR1 is GTSNPN and CDR2 is SVGIG (reference sequence). CDR3: CAWGGNSNQPQHF. In DNA, the CDR3 is TGTGCCTGGGGCGGTAATAGCAATCAGCCCCAGCATTTT.